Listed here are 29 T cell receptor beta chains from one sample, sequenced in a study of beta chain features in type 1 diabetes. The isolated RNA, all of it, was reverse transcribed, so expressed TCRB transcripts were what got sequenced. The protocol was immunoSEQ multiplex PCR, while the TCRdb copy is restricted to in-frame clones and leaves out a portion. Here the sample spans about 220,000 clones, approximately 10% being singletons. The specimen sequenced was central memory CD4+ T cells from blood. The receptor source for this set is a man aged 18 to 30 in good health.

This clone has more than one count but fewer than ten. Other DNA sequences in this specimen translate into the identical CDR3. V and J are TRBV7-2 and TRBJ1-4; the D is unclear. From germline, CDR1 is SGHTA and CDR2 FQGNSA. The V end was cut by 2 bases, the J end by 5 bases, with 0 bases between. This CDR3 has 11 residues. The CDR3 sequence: CASSLNEKLFF. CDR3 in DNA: TGTGCCAGCAGCTTAAATGAAAAACTGTTTTTT. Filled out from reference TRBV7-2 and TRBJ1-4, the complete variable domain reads GAGVSQSPSNKVTEKGKDVELRCDPISGHTALYWYRQSLGQGLEFLIYFQGNSAPDKSGLPSDRFSAERTGGSVSTLTIQRTQQEDSAVYLCASSLNEKLFFGSGTQLSVL.

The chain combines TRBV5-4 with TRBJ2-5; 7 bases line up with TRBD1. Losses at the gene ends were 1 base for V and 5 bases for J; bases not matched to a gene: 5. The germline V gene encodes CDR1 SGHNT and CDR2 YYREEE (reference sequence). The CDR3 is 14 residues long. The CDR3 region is CASSLTGAEETQYF. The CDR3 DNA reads TGTGCCAGCAGCTTGACAGGGGCTGAGGAGACCCAGTACTTC.

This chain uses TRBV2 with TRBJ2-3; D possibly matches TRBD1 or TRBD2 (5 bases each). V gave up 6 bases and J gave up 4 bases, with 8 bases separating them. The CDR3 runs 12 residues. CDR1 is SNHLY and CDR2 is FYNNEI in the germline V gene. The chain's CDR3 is CASRGDPDTQYF. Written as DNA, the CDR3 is TGTGCCAGCAGGGGGGACCCAGATACGCAGTATTTT.

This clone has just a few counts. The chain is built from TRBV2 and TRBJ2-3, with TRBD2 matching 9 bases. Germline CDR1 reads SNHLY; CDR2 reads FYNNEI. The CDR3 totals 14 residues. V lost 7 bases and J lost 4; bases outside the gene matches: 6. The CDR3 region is CASNLAGFPDTQYF. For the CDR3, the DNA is TGTGCCAGCAACCTAGCGGGATTCCCAGATACGCAGTATTTT.

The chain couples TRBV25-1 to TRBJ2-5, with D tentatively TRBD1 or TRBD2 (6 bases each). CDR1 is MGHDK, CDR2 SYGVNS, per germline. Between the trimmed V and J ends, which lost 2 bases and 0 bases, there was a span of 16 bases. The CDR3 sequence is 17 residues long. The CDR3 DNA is TGTGCCAGCAGTGAACGCGGGACAACTACGTACCAAGAGACCCAGTACTTC. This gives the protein CASSERGTTTYQETQYF.

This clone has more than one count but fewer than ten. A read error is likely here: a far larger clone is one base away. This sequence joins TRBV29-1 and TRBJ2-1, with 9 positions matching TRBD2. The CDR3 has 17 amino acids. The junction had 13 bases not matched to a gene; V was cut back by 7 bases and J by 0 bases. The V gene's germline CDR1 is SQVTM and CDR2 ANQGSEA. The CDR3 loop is CSARTRGRASSYNEQFF. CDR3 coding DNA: TGCAGCGCCCGGACTCGCGGGAGGGCGAGCTCCTACAATGAGCAGTTCTTC.

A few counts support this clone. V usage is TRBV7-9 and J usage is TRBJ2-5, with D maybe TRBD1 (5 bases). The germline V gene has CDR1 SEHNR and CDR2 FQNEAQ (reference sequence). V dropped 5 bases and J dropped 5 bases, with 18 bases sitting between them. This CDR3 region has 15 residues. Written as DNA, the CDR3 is TGTGCCAGCAGCCAATCCTCAGGGCCTCACGAGACCCAGTACTTC. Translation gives CASSQSSGPHETQYF.

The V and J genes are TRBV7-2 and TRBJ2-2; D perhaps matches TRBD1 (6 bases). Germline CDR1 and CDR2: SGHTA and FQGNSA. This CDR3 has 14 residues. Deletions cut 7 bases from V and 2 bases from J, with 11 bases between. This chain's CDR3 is CASIGQRNTGELFF. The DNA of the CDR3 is TGTGCCAGCATCGGACAGAGAAACACCGGGGAGCTGTTTTTT.

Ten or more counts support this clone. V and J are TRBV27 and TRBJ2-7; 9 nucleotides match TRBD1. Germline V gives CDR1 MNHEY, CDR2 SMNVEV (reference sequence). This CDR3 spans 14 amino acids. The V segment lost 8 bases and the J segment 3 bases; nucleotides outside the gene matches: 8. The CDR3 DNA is TGTGCCAGCCTCCGGGACAGGGAAAGCTACGAGCAGTACTTC. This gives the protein CASLRDRESYEQYF.

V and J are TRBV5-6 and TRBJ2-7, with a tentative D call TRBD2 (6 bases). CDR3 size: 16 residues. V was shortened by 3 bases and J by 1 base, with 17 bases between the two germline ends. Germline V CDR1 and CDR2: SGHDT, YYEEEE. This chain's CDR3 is CASSSGPGLDSYEQYF. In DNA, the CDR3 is TGTGCCAGCAGCTCGGGCCCGGGACTCGATTCCTACGAGCAGTACTTC.

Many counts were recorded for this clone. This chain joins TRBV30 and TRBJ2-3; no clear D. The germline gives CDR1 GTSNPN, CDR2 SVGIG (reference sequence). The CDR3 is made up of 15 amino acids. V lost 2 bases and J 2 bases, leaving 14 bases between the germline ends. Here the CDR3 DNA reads TGTGCCTGGAGTCCTGGTTTGGGGATCACAGATACGCAGTATTTT. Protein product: CAWSPGLGITDTQYF.

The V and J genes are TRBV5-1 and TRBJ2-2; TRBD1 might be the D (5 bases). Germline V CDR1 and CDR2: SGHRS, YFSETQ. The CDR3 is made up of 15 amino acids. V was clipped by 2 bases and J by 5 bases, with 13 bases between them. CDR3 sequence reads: CASSFTAGNTGELFF. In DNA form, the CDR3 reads TGCGCCAGCAGCTTCACGGCAGGGAATACCGGGGAGCTGTTTTTT.

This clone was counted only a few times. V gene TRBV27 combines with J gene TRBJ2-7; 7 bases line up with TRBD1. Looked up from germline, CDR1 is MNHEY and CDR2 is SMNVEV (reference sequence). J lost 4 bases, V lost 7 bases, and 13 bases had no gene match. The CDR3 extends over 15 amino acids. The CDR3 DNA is TGTGCCAGCAAGCGAGCCGGGACAGTCGGGTACGAGCAGTACTTC. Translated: CASKRAGTVGYEQYF.

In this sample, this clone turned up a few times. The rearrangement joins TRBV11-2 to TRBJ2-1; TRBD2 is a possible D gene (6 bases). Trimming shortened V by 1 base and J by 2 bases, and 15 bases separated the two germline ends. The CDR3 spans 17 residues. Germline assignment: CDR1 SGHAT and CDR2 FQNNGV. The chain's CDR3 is CASSLGFAGRAYNEQFF. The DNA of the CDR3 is TGTGCCAGCAGCTTAGGGTTTGCGGGAAGGGCCTACAATGAGCAGTTCTTC. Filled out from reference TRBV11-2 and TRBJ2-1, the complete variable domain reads EAGVAQSPRYKIIEKRQSVAFWCNPISGHATLYWYQQILGQGPKLLIQFQNNGVVDDSQLPKDRFSAERLKGVDSTLKIQPAKLEDSAVYLCASSLGFAGRAYNEQFFGPGTRLTVL.

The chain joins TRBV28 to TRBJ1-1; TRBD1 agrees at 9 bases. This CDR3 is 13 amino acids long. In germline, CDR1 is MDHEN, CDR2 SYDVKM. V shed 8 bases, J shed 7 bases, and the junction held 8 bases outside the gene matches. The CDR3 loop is CASQGQGRVEAFF. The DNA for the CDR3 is TGTGCCAGCCAAGGACAGGGGAGGGTTGAAGCTTTCTTT.

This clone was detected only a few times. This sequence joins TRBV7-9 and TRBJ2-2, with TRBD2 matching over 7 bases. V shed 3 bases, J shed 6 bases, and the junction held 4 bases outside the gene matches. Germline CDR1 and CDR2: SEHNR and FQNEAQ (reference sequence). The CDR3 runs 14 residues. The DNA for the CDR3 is TGTGCCAGCAGCTTCACTAGCGTGGCCGGGGAGCTGTTTTTT. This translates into CASSFTSVAGELFF.

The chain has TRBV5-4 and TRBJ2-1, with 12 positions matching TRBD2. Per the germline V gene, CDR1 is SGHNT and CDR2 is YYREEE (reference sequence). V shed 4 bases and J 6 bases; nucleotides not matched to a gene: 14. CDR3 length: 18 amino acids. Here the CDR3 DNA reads TGTGCCAGCAGCCCCGGGACTAGCGGGTCGTTGGGTATCAATGAGCAGTTCTTC. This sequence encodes CASSPGTSGSLGINEQFF.

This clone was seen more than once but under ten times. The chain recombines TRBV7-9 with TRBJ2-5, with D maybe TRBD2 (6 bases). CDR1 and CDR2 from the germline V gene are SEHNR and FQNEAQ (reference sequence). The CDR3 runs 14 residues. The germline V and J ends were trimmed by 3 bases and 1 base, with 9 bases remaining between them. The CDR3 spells CASSFSTSQETQYF. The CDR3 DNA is TGTGCCAGCAGCTTTTCGACTAGCCAAGAGACCCAGTACTTC.

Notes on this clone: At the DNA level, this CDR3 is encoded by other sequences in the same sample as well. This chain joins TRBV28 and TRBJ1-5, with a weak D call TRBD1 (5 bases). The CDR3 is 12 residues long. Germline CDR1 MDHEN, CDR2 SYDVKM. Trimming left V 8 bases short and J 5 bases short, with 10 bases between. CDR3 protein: CASRTGDQPQHF. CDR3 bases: TGTGCCAGCCGTACAGGAGATCAGCCCCAGCATTTT.

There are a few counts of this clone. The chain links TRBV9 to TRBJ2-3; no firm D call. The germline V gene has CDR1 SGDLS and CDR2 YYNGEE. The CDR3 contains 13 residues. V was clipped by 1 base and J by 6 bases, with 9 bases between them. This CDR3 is CASSVLVRDTQYF. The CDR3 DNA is TGTGCCAGCAGCGTATTGGTTAGGGATACGCAGTATTTT.

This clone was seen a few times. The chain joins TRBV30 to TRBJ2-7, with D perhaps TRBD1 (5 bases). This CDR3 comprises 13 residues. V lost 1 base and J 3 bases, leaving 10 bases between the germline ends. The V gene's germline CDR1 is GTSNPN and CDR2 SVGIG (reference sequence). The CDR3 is CAWSAGRFYEQYF. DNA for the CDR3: TGTGCCTGGAGTGCAGGGCGTTTCTACGAGCAGTACTTC.

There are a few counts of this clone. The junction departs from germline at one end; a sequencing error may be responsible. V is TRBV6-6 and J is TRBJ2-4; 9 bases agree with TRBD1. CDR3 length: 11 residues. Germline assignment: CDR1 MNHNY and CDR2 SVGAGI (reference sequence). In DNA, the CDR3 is TGTGCCAGCAGTCCCCGGGACAGGGTTTTCTTC. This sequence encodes CASSPRDRVFF.

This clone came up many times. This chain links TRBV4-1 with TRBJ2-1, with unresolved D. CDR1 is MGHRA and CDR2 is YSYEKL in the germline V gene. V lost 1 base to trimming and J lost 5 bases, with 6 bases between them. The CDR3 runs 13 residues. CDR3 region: CASSQANNNEQFF. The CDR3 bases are TGCGCCAGCAGCCAAGCTAACAACAATGAGCAGTTCTTC.

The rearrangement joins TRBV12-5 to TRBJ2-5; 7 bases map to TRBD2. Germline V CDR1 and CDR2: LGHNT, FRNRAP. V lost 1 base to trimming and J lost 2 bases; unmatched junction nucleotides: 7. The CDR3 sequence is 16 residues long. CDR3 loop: CASGLGGGSFQETQYF. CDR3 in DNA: TGTGCTAGTGGTTTGGGGGGCGGGAGTTTTCAAGAGACCCAGTACTTC.

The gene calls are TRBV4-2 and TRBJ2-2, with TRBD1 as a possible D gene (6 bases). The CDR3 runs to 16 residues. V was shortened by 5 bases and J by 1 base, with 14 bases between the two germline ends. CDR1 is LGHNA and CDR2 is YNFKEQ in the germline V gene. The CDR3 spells CASSKGQLQNTGELFF. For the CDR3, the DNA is TGTGCCAGCAGCAAAGGACAGTTGCAGAACACCGGGGAGCTGTTTTTT.

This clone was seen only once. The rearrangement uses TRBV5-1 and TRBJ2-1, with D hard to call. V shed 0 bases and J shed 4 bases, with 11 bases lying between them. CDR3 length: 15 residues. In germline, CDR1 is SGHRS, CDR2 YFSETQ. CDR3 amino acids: CASSLASPEYNEQFF. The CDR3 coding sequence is TGCGCCAGCAGCTTGGCCTCACCGGAATACAATGAGCAGTTCTTC.

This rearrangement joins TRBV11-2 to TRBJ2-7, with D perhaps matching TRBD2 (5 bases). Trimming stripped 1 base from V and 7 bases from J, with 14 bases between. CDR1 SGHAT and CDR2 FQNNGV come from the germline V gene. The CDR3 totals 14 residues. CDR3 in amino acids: CASSLARFGMEQYF. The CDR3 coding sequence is TGTGCCAGCAGCTTAGCGAGGTTCGGGATGGAGCAGTACTTC.

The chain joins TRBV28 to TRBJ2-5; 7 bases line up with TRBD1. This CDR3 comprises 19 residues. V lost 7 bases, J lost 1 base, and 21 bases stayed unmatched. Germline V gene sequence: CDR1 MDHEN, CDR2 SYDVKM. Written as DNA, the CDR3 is TGTGCCAGCACCCAGCGACAGGGTTTAATTTTGGTGGTCCAAGAGACCCAGTACTTC. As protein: CASTQRQGLILVVQETQYF. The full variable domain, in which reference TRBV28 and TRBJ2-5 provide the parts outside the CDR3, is DVKVTQSSRYLVKRTGEKVFLECVQDMDHENMFWYRQDPGLGLRLIYFSYDVKMKEKGDIPEGYSVSREKKERFSLILESASTNQTSMYLCASTQRQGLILVVQETQYFGPGTRLLVL.

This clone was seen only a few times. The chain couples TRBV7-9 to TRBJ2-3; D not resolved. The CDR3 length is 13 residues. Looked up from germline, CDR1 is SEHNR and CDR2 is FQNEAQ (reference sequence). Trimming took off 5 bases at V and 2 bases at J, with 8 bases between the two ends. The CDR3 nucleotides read TGTGCCAGCAGCCCGCGGCTCACAGATACGCAGTATTTT. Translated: CASSPRLTDTQYF.